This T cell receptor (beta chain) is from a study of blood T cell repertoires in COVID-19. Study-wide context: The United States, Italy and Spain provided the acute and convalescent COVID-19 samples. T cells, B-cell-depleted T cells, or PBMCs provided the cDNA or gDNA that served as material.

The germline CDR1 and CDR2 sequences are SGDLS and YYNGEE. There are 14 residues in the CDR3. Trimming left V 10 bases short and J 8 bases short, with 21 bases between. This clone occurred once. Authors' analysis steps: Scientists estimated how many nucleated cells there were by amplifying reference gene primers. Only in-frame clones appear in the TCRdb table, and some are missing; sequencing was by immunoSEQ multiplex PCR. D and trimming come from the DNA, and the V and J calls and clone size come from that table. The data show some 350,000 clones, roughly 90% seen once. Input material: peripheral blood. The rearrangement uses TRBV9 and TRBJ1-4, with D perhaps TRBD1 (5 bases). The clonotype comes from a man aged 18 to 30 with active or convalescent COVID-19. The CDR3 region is CAVIEGHGGEKLFF. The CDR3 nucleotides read TGTGCCGTAATCGAAGGACATGGCGGCGAAAAACTGTTTTTT.